This T cell receptor (beta chain) was captured by sequencing in a study of blood T cell repertoires in COVID-19. In the study overall: Recovery among Cohort 3 donors was established by two negative PCRs, clearance, or symptom resolution. Collection of acute and convalescent COVID-19 samples took place in the United States, Italy and Spain.

Clones were read by immunoSEQ multiplex PCR, and TCRdb kept only the in-frame ones, dropping some. The sample lists over 110,000 clones, approximately 87% seen once, with under 4.5% in the top ten. Trimming stripped 1 base from V and 9 bases from J, with 17 bases between. This CDR3 has 15 residues. Germline loops: CDR1 SGDLS, CDR2 YYNGEE. The clonotype originates from a man in his forties or fifties in a cohort exposed to, infected with or recovered from COVID-19 (not recorded which). The sequencing sample was made of PBMCs or T cells enriched from blood (not recorded which). The chain recombines TRBV9 with TRBJ2-1, with TRBD1 as a possible D gene (6 bases). The CDR3 nucleotides read TGTGCCAGCAGCGTACCGGGCCTAAAAGGGGGTGAGCAGTTCTTC. This gives the protein CASSVPGLKGGEQFF.